This passage covers 17 T cell receptor beta chains from one sample sequenced in a study of blood T cells in healthy people across ages. The authors ran a second PCR of about 6 to 12 cycles using a sample-barcoded 5' primer and a J-beta primer mix. TCRdb ran MiXCR on the 5' RACE reads and lists one entry per CDR3 protein. This sample carries roughly 1,800,000 distinct CDR3 sequences, roughly 50% of them seen once, and the ten largest clones take 2.1%. Sequenced input: blood. The source is a woman aged 40 to 50 in good health.

The sample holds a few counts of this clonotype. The chain carries TRBV20-1 and TRBJ2-7, with a weak D call TRBD1 (6 bases). CDR3 size: 13 residues. Trimming left V 5 bases short and J 1 base short, with 12 bases between. The V gene's germline CDR1 is DFQATT and CDR2 SNEGSKA (reference sequence). CDR3 loop: CSAHRERSYEQYF. The CDR3 coding sequence is TGCAGTGCTCACAGGGAAAGGTCCTACGAGCAGTACTTC.

The V gene is TRBV11-1, the J gene TRBJ2-7; TRBD2 agrees at 12 bases. The CDR3 runs to 18 residues. Germline values: CDR1 SGHAT, CDR2 FQDESV (reference sequence). Germline trimming cut 0 bases from V and 7 bases from J; bases unmatched to any gene: 13. CDR3 region: CASSLALASGGAGQEQYF. The CDR3 DNA sequence: TGTGCCAGCAGCTTAGCCTTGGCTAGCGGGGGGGCGGGGCAGGAGCAGTACTTC.

The chain is built from TRBV7-8 and TRBJ2-7; tentatively, D is TRBD1 (6 bases). The DNA end is more similar to TRBJ2-5, so the J call may be wrong. Germline V gene data show CDR1 as SGHVS and CDR2 as FQNEAQ. The length of the CDR3 is 15 residues. The CDR3 is CASSLPGASGETQYF. The DNA of the CDR3 is TGTGCCAGCAGCTTACCAGGGGCCTCAGGGGAGACCCAGTACTTC.

The rearrangement joins TRBV7-2 to TRBJ2-7; a weak D match, TRBD1 (6 bases). The CDR3 has 16 residues. Trimming removed 1 base at V and 0 bases at J, with 13 bases between. Germline assignment: CDR1 SGHTA and CDR2 FQGNSA. CDR3 region: CASSLVSQQGSYEQYF. DNA for the CDR3: TGTGCCAGCAGCTTAGTATCCCAACAGGGCTCCTACGAGCAGTACTTC.

The chain recombines TRBV20-1 with TRBJ1-1; D is perhaps TRBD1 (5 bases). V lost 2 bases to trimming and J lost 1 base, with 14 bases between them. Germline CDR1 DFQATT, CDR2 SNEGSKA (reference sequence). The CDR3 is 15 amino acids. The CDR3 DNA reads as TGCAGTGCTAGAAGACAGCCCACACAGAACACTGAAGCTTTCTTT. Translated, it gives CSARRQPTQNTEAFF.

The V call is TRBV6-5, the J call TRBJ1-2, with 7 bases that match TRBD1. Unmatched junction bases numbered 5, after V lost 0 bases and J lost 4 bases. Germline values: CDR1 MNHEY, CDR2 SVGAGI. This CDR3 region has 15 residues. CDR3: CASSYSADRPYGYTF. Here the CDR3 DNA reads TGTGCCAGCAGTTACTCAGCGGACAGGCCCTATGGCTACACCTTC.

This chain connects TRBV7-9 to TRBJ2-4; D gene uncertain. The germline V gene has CDR1 SEHNR and CDR2 FQNEAQ (reference sequence). Trimming shortened V by 3 bases and J by 13 bases, and 10 bases separated the two germline ends. The length of the CDR3 is 11 residues. CDR3 DNA: TGTGCCAGCAGCTTCGCGTCAGAGCAGTACTTC. It translates to CASSFASEQYF.

The chain combines TRBV7-2 with TRBJ2-5, with 9 bases fitting TRBD2. CDR1 is SGHTA, CDR2 FQGNSA, per germline. V shed 5 bases, J shed 2 bases, and the junction held 9 bases outside the gene matches. The CDR3 loop spans 16 amino acids. The CDR3 DNA follows: TGTGCCAGCAGCCTCTCAGTTAGCGGGGGACAAGAGACCCAGTACTTC. This codes for CASSLSVSGGQETQYF.

Ten or more counts support this clonotype. This CDR3 is CSAREGSVGEQFF. In DNA form, the CDR3 reads TGCAGTGCTAGAGAGGGGTCAGTGGGTGAGCAGTTCTTC. The rearrangement uses TRBV20-1 and TRBJ2-1, with D unclear. Germline V gene data show CDR1 as DFQATT and CDR2 as SNEGSKA (reference sequence). This CDR3 has 13 residues. V gave up 0 bases and J gave up 9 bases, with 12 bases separating them.

The V and J genes are TRBV6-2 or TRBV6-3 and TRBJ1-3; weak D call: TRBD1 (6 bases). The germline V and J ends were trimmed by 7 bases and 2 bases, with 18 bases remaining between them. The CDR3 contains 16 residues. In germline, CDR1 is MNHEY, CDR2 SVGEGT. CDR3 DNA: TGTGCCAGCACCGGAAACAGGGACTTGGCTGGAAACACCATATATTTT. It codes for CASTGNRDLAGNTIYF.

This chain joins TRBV4-2 and TRBJ1-6; the D gene is possibly TRBD1 (6 bases). Germline lookup yields CDR1 LGHNA and CDR2 YNFKEQ. The CDR3 covers 15 residues. Trimming removed 0 bases from V and 7 bases from J, with 10 bases in between. CDR3 in DNA: TGTGCCAGCAGCCAAGATGGGGGCTGGAATTCACCCCTCCACTTT. Translating gives CASSQDGGWNSPLHF.

This clonotype occurred a few times. At one of its ends the junction is not consistent with the germline gene, which may arise from a read error. The chain couples TRBV7-2 to TRBJ2-1; 13 bases map to TRBD2. This CDR3 is built from 17 residues. Germline V gene data show CDR1 as SGHTA and CDR2 as FQGNSA. CDR3 nucleotides: TGTGCCAGCAGCTCACTAGCGGGGGGGCCCTCCTCCAATGAGCAGTTCTTC. It encodes CASSSLAGGPSSNEQFF.

The rearrangement links TRBV20-1 to TRBJ2-7; D is possibly TRBD2 (5 bases). Germline V gives CDR1 DFQATT, CDR2 SNEGSKA (reference sequence). The CDR3 extends over 12 amino acids. The V end lost 6 bases, the J end lost 4 bases, and 13 bases lay between the germline ends. In DNA, the CDR3 is TGCAGTGCGCGCATTGGGGAGTACGAGCAGTACTTC. It codes for CSARIGEYEQYF.

The chain uses TRBV27 and TRBJ1-2, with D maybe TRBD1 (5 bases). Germline CDR1 and CDR2: MNHEY and SMNVEV (reference sequence). Trimming removed 4 bases from V and 4 bases from J, with 19 bases in between. CDR3 length equals 16 residues. The CDR3 loop reads CASSSLTEAGTYGYTF. For the CDR3, the DNA is TGTGCCAGCAGTTCCTTGACAGAGGCGGGGACCTATGGCTACACCTTC.

The rearrangement links TRBV2 to TRBJ2-3; D gene ambiguous. The CDR3 length is 15 residues. Trimming stripped 4 bases from V and 2 bases from J, with 13 bases between. Germline V gene data show CDR1 as SNHLY and CDR2 as FYNNEI. CDR3 loop: CASSARQPHTDTQYF. The CDR3 DNA reads TGTGCCAGCAGTGCAAGGCAGCCTCACACAGATACGCAGTATTTT.

The CDR3 spells CASSEGTGETNIQYF. For the CDR3, the DNA is TGTGCCAGCAGTGAAGGGACAGGGGAGACGAACATTCAGTACTTC. The rearrangement joins TRBV2 to TRBJ2-4; TRBD1 aligns across 9 bases. Unmatched junction bases numbered 5, after V lost 1 base and J lost 7 bases. The length of the CDR3 is 15 residues. Per the germline V gene, CDR1 is SNHLY and CDR2 is FYNNEI. The full variable domain, its missing parts supplied by reference TRBV2 and TRBJ2-4, is EPEVTQTPSHQVTQMGQEVILRCVPISNHLYFYWYRQILGQKVEFLVSFYNNEISEKSEIFDDQFSVERPDGSNFTLKIRSTKLEDSAMYFCASSEGTGETNIQYFGAGTRLSVL.

J is TRBJ2-7 and V is TRBV4-1; perhaps D is TRBD1 or TRBD2 (5 bases each). Germline V gene data show CDR1 as MGHRA and CDR2 as YSYEKL. V dropped 6 bases and J dropped 3 bases, with 15 bases sitting between them. The CDR3 loop spans 14 amino acids. This chain's CDR3 is CASSFERGVYEQYF. The CDR3 bases are TGCGCCAGCAGTTTCGAACGAGGGGTCTACGAGCAGTACTTC.